The 11 T cell receptor beta chains given below trace back to one sample, sequenced in a study of beta chain features in type 1 diabetes. Sequenced material consisted of expressed TCRB transcripts (all of the isolated RNA was reverse transcribed). Data came from immunoSEQ multiplex PCR; TCRdb stores just in-frame clones and leaves some out. The data hold 900,000 or so clones, with about a sixth observed a single time. Input material: naive CD4+ T cells from blood. The receptors stem from a woman aged 18-30 years in good health.

The rearrangement links TRBV29-1 to TRBJ2-1; possibly TRBD1 for D (6 bases). The length of the CDR3 is 13 residues. CDR1 and CDR2 from the germline V gene are SQVTM and ANQGSEA. V gave up 8 bases and J gave up 5 bases, with 16 bases separating them. CDR3 sequence reads: CSPWTVYDNEQFF. CDR3 in DNA: TGCAGCCCTTGGACAGTTTATGACAATGAGCAGTTCTTC.

The V gene is TRBV6-5, the J gene TRBJ2-5, with TRBD1 matching over 9 bases. Trimming took 2 bases from V and 9 from J; bases not matched to a gene: 4. CDR3 length equals 13 residues. Looked up from germline, CDR1 is MNHEY and CDR2 is SVGAGI. Here the CDR3 DNA reads TGTGCCAGCAGTTACGGGACAGGGACTTCCCAGTACTTC. It codes for CASSYGTGTSQYF.

V gene TRBV5-1 combines with J gene TRBJ2-2, with 7 bases matching TRBD1. V lost 5 bases, J lost 1 base, and 2 bases stayed unmatched. This CDR3 contains 14 residues. Germline CDR1 and CDR2: SGHRS and YFSETQ. In DNA, the CDR3 is TGCGCCAGCAGTCGGACAGGGAACACCGGGGAGCTGTTTTTT. As protein: CASSRTGNTGELFF.

This clone was picked up many times. This chain connects TRBV19 to TRBJ2-4, with D unclear. The germline gives CDR1 LNHDA, CDR2 SQIVND (reference sequence). CDR3 size: 15 residues. V lost 2 bases and J 3 bases, leaving 11 bases between the germline ends. In DNA form, the CDR3 reads TGTGCCAGTAGTATATTTGGCGGTGGCAAAAACATTCAGTACTTC. Amino acids: CASSIFGGGKNIQYF. The full variable domain, rest sourced from reference TRBV19 and TRBJ2-4, is DGGITQSPKYLFRKEGQNVTLSCEQNLNHDAMYWYRQDPGQGLRLIYYSQIVNDFQKGDIAEGYSVSREKKESFPLTVTSAQKNPTAFYLCASSIFGGGKNIQYFGAGTRLSVL.

The CDR3 DNA sequence: TGTGCCAGCAGGGGACAGTTAAACACCGGGGAGCTGTTTTTT. This codes for CASRGQLNTGELFF. The V call is TRBV2, the J call TRBJ2-2, with 7 bases aligning to TRBD1. J lost 2 bases, V lost 6 bases, and 3 bases had no gene match. The CDR3 has 14 residues. CDR1 is SNHLY, CDR2 FYNNEI, per germline.

This clone was seen only a few times. The chain has TRBV15 and TRBJ2-7; TRBD1 matches at 12 bases. With 1 base clipped from V and 7 bases from J, the junction kept 8 bases outside the gene matches. This CDR3 contains 16 residues. Germline V gene lookup returns CDR1 LNHNV and CDR2 YYDKDF (reference sequence). CDR3 nucleotides: TGTGCCACCAGCAGAGGCGGGACAGGGGGCAAGTTTGAGCAGTACTTC. It translates to CATSRGGTGGKFEQYF.

This clone occurred a few times. CDR3 sequence reads: CASSYSIALYNEQFF. In DNA, the CDR3 is TGTGCCAGCAGTTACTCGATTGCTTTGTACAATGAGCAGTTCTTC. The V gene is TRBV6-5, the J gene TRBJ2-1; D is ambiguous. Germline V gene lookup returns CDR1 MNHEY and CDR2 SVGAGI. The CDR3 loop spans 15 amino acids. The V end lost 0 bases, the J end lost 4 bases, and 10 bases lay between the germline ends.

J is TRBJ2-5 and V is TRBV11-2; 10 bases are a match to TRBD2. The CDR3 extends over 18 amino acids. The V gene's germline CDR1 is SGHAT and CDR2 FQNNGV. Losses at the gene ends were 2 bases for V and 4 bases for J; bases not matched to a gene: 13. The CDR3 bases are TGTGCCAGCAGCTTATGGGCAGCGGGAGGGCTATTAGGAGAGACCCAGTACTTC. Protein product: CASSLWAAGGLLGETQYF. Supplemented by reference TRBV11-2 and TRBJ2-5, the full variable domain reads EAGVAQSPRYKIIEKRQSVAFWCNPISGHATLYWYQQILGQGPKLLIQFQNNGVVDDSQLPKDRFSAERLKGVDSTLKIQPAKLEDSAVYLCASSLWAAGGLLGETQYFGPGTRLLVL.

The V call is TRBV15, the J call TRBJ2-5, with D possibly being TRBD1 (5 bases). There are 15 residues in the CDR3. V was cut by 1 base and J by 5 bases, with 14 bases left in between. The germline V gene has CDR1 LNHNV and CDR2 YYDKDF (reference sequence). The CDR3 DNA sequence: TGTGCCACCAGCAGAGTATACCAGGGCGGCGAGACCCAGTACTTC. It encodes CATSRVYQGGETQYF.

The chain links TRBV27 to TRBJ2-1; D possibly uses TRBD1 or TRBD2 (5 bases each). CDR3 length equals 14 residues. The germline CDR1 and CDR2 sequences are MNHEY and SMNVEV (reference sequence). Deletions cut 4 bases from V and 9 bases from J, with 16 bases between. The CDR3 sequence is CASSSPREYGEQFF. The CDR3 DNA sequence: TGTGCCAGCAGTTCTCCCAGGGAGTACGGTGAGCAGTTCTTC.

Turning to this clone: Additional DNA sequences in this sample encode the identical CDR3. V gene TRBV5-1 combines with J gene TRBJ1-1; D gene ambiguous. CDR1 and CDR2 (germline): SGHRS, YFSETQ. The CDR3 spans 12 residues. The germline V and J ends were trimmed by 3 bases and 4 bases, with 7 bases remaining between them. The CDR3 nucleotides read TGCGCCAGCAGCTCCCTTGGCACTGAAGCTTTCTTT. Protein: CASSSLGTEAFF.